The 7 T cell receptor beta chains given below trace back to one sample, sequenced in a study of long-term antiretroviral therapy in people with HIV. Survey level was the resolution at which the v3.0 immunoSEQ assay ran. Sequenced by immunoSEQ multiplex PCR; TCRdb stores in-frame clones only, minus some. The sample shows over 15,000 clones, approximately 80% of them seen only once. Sequenced here: unsorted PBMCs, sampled 0.1 years before starting antiretroviral therapy. These receptors all stem from a man between 18 and 29 years old with HIV.

The chain couples TRBV4-1 to TRBJ1-1, with D possibly matching TRBD1 (5 bases). V was clipped by 2 bases and J by 1 base, with 8 bases between them. Germline-derived CDR1 and CDR2 are MGHRA and YSYEKL. CDR3 length: 14 amino acids. CDR3 amino acids: CASSQNDRNTEAFF. The CDR3 DNA reads TGCGCCAGCAGCCAAAATGACAGGAACACTGAAGCTTTCTTT.

This chain links TRBV19 with TRBJ1-1, with TRBD1 matching over 10 bases. This CDR3 has 12 amino acids. Per the germline V gene, CDR1 is LNHDA and CDR2 is SQIVND (reference sequence). The V segment lost 9 bases and the J segment 7 bases; nucleotides outside the gene matches: 5. Here the CDR3 reads CASLGQGVEAFF. CDR3 nucleotide sequence: TGTGCCAGCCTCGGACAGGGGGTTGAAGCTTTCTTT.

The chain uses TRBV7-6 and TRBJ2-2; no reliable D call. Germline CDR1 SGHVS, CDR2 FNYEAQ. Trimming removed 1 base from V and 6 bases from J, with 9 bases in between. The CDR3 is made up of 14 amino acids. CDR3 in amino acids: CASSLEQTAGELFF. The CDR3, as DNA: TGTGCCAGCAGCTTAGAGCAAACCGCCGGGGAGCTGTTTTTT.

The genes are TRBV19 and TRBJ1-1, with D hard to call. Germline V gene data show CDR1 as LNHDA and CDR2 as SQIVND (reference sequence). With 7 bases removed from V and 0 bases from J, the gap between germline ends came to 12 bases. The CDR3 is 14 amino acids. In nucleotides, the CDR3 is TGTGCCAGTAACTCCCCCGGGATGAACACTGAAGCTTTCTTT. Amino acids: CASNSPGMNTEAFF.

This clone has just a few counts. V usage is TRBV28 and J usage is TRBJ1-2; perhaps TRBD1 as D (5 bases). The ends were cut back, 7 bases at V and 2 bases at J, with 8 bases in the middle. The CDR3 extends over 12 amino acids. CDR1 is MDHEN and CDR2 is SYDVKM in the germline V gene. The CDR3 sequence is CASKPGNYGYTF. The CDR3 DNA is TGTGCCAGCAAACCAGGGAACTATGGCTACACCTTC.

The chain recombines TRBV5-1 with TRBJ2-7, with 9 bases identical to TRBD1. V lost 0 bases, J lost 2 bases, and 6 bases stayed unmatched. The CDR3 length is 16 residues. The germline CDR1 and CDR2 sequences are SGHRS and YFSETQ. CDR3 in amino acids: CASSLGGTGTTYEQYF. The CDR3 DNA reads as TGCGCCAGCAGCTTGGGTGGGACAGGGACCACCTACGAGCAGTACTTC. The full variable domain, its missing parts supplied by reference TRBV5-1 and TRBJ2-7, is KAGVTQTPRYLIKTRGQQVTLSCSPISGHRSVSWYQQTPGQGLQFLFEYFSETQRNKGNFPGRFSGRQFSNSRSEMNVSTLELGDSALYLCASSLGGTGTTYEQYFGPGTRLTVT.

This clone was detected a few times. Other DNA sequences in the same sample also yield this CDR3. The chain uses TRBV28 and TRBJ1-1, with D tentatively TRBD1 (6 bases). CDR1 MDHEN and CDR2 SYDVKM come from the germline V gene. The V end was cut by 6 bases, the J end by 8 bases, with 7 bases between. The CDR3 is 10 amino acids. The chain's CDR3 is CASRDREAFF. CDR3 coding DNA: TGTGCCAGCAGAGACAGGGAAGCTTTCTTT.